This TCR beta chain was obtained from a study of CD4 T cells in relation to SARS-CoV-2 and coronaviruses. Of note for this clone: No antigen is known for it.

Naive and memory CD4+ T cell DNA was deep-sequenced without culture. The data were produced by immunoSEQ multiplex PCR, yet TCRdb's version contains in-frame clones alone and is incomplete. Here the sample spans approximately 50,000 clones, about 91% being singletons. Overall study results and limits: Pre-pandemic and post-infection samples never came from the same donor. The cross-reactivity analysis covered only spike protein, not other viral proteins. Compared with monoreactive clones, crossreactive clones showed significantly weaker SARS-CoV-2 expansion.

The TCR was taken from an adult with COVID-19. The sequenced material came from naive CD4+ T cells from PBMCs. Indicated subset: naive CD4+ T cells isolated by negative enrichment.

The CDR3 DNA reads as TGTGCCATCAAATCCGAGGGGCAAGAGACCCAGTACTTC. Its translation: CAIKSEGQETQYF. The rearrangement uses TRBV10-3 and TRBJ2-5; tentatively, D is TRBD1 or TRBD2 (5 bases each). The V and J ends lost 7 bases and 2 bases respectively, with 11 bases between them. The CDR3 runs to 13 residues. Germline V gene data show CDR1 as ENHRY and CDR2 as SYGVKD.